This entry features one T cell receptor (beta chain) sequence. What it binds is unknown. V lost 3 bases and J lost 3, with 12 bases in between. In germline, CDR1 is KGHSH, CDR2 LQKENI. CDR3 length: 15 amino acids. This specimen belongs to a study of neoadjuvant nivolumab and ipilimumab in lung cancer. General observations from the study: Resected-tumor TCR richness correlated positively with pretherapy blood richness.

Data came from immunoSEQ multiplex PCR; TCRdb stores just in-frame clones and leaves some out. The sample lists 10,000 or so clones, around 77% occurring once. The sequence came from an adult with non-small cell lung cancer. Some clones in this sample may be carry-over from other donors' samples. V usage is TRBV18 and J usage is TRBJ1-3; maybe TRBD1 (6 bases). The source was tumor tissue, collected after neoadjuvant nivolumab, alone or with ipilimumab, at or shortly before surgery. The CDR3 DNA reads TGTGCCAGCTCACCGACCAGGGGAGGTGGAAACACCATATATTTT. Residues: CASSPTRGGGNTIYF.